This T cell receptor (beta chain) originates from a study of blood T cell repertoires in COVID-19. The repertoire was sequenced with immunoSEQ multiplex PCR; TCRdb's copy has only in-frame clones and lacks some. The repertoire has tens of thousands of clones, just over 90% of them found once; the top ten carry 5.5% to 8%. Germline V CDR1 and CDR2: SGHTA, FQGNSA. The CDR3 loop spans 14 amino acids. V trimming: 8 bases; J trimming: 3 bases; junction bases outside the gene matches: 5. The chain couples TRBV7-2 to TRBJ2-1; 9 bases are a match to TRBD2. Sample: peripheral blood. The receptor comes from a man aged 40-50 years with acute or convalescent COVID-19. CDR3 bases: TGTGCCAGCGGGGCGGGAGGGCTCTACAATGAGCAGTTCTTC. It is translated as CASGAGGLYNEQFF.